These T cell receptor beta chains were read from a single sample in a study of cytomegalovirus exposure and HLA in healthy donors. TCRdb keeps only in-frame clones here, not all; method: immunoSEQ multiplex PCR. The top ten hold under 4.5% of the sample, which has 130,000 to 150,000 clones, roughly 76% seen once. Sequencing was performed on PBMCs. These receptors were taken from a man aged 18 to 30 in good health and CMV-seronegative. Both conserved end residues are trimmed from each CDR3. Fields, in order: CDR3 protein, V gene, J gene.

ASSDSGLLAEAF	TRBV6-6	TRBJ1-1
ASSVGGAELEDNEQF	TRBV9	TRBJ2-1
ASSPDGMRGYEQY	TRBV28	TRBJ2-7
ASTPGGASSYNEQF	TRBV7-7	TRBJ2-1
ASSYTGQGPDTQY	TRBV6-5	TRBJ2-3
ASSPGQGGEKLF	TRBV18	TRBJ1-4
ASSLVGGFNYGYT	TRBV11-2	TRBJ1-2
ASSLGQGRETQY	TRBV5-5	TRBJ2-5
ASSLFPQIGGYGYT	TRBV5-1	TRBJ1-2
ASRKTGRPIYEQY	TRBV6-1	TRBJ2-7
ASSPTGAYNEQF	TRBV7-9	TRBJ2-1
ASSEAGTSNYGYT	TRBV25-1	TRBJ1-2
ASCSEGRGNQPQH	TRBV19	TRBJ1-5
ASSLGRTGGTEAF	TRBV11-3	TRBJ1-1
ASSLVSGLTGNSPLH	TRBV5-1	TRBJ1-6
ASSGQGTALSKNIQY	TRBV6-1	TRBJ2-4
ASSLPGGYEQY	TRBV7-9	TRBJ2-7
ASSFGLNYNEQF	TRBV5-8	TRBJ2-1
ASSTRTGGLEKLF	TRBV7-8	TRBJ1-4
ASSLALRGSARYEQY	TRBV5-1	NA
SVQTGAYEQY	TRBV29-1	TRBJ2-7
ASSAGASSYNEQF	TRBV9	TRBJ2-1
ALTLSPGQGESGELF	TRBV28	TRBJ2-2
ASRITGTANEKLF	TRBV6-1	TRBJ1-4
SVHLVRGVSEAF	TRBV29-1	TRBJ1-1
SVTRVKETQY	TRBV29-1	TRBJ2-5
ASSPDRGDGNQPQH	TRBV18	TRBJ1-5
AIKQGASGNTIY	TRBV10-3	TRBJ1-3
ASSLRRGLAYEQY	TRBV5-6	TRBJ2-7
ASSLNLGYEQY	TRBV5-4	TRBJ2-7
ASSLDIDTQY	TRBV7-2	TRBJ2-3
ASSDGLAGYSYEQY	TRBV2	NA
ASSIVTYRESTDTQY	TRBV19	TRBJ2-3
ASMYYEQY	TRBV6-1	TRBJ2-7
ASTEQGSGANVLT	TRBV28	TRBJ2-6
ASSLATGMEKLF	TRBV5-1	TRBJ1-4
ASRRDRTNYGYT	TRBV19	TRBJ1-2